Listed below are T cell receptor beta chains from one sample, sequenced in a study of T-cell memory formation after mild COVID-19. One entry per CDR3 protein results from TCRdb running MiXCR on the 5' RACE reads. The sample yields 400,000 to 500,000 distinct CDR3 sequences, roughly 18% seen once. Sequenced input: PBMCs or a T cell subset sorted from them (not recorded which). These receptor sequences come from a man aged 18 to 35 who had mild COVID-19 (a few samples of this study predate the infection). Cell type and time point are not known. Each CDR3 is given with its conserved first and last residue. D genes are given only for firm matches. For some rows the clone size is stated as once, few or many, or as a class when expanded; others skip it.

TGTGCCAGCAGCAACGACAGGGGTACGGTCTCCGCCAAAAACATTCAGTACTTC | CASSNDRGTVSAKNIQYF | TRBJ2-4 | TRBD1 | - | TRBV7-8
TGCGCCAGCAGCCCCTCTACGGTGTTCCAAGAGACCCAGTACTTC | CASSPSTVFQETQYF | TRBJ2-5 | - | - | TRBV5-1
TGTGCCAGCAGCTTAGGGGTGCCCGGGACAGGGAGAGCCAAAAACATTCAGTACTTC | CASSLGVPGTGRAKNIQYF | TRBJ2-4 | TRBD1 | - | TRBV7-8
TGCGCCAGCAGCCACGTTACAGGGAGGGATAATGAAAAACTGTTTTTT | CASSHVTGRDNEKLFF | TRBJ1-4 | - | - | TRBV4-1
TGTGCCAGCAGCCCGGGGACGTGGGTGATGACTGAAGCTTTCTTT | CASSPGTWVMTEAFF | TRBJ1-1 | - | few | TRBV14
TGTGCCAGCAGTTACTCGATGGGCAGCATGAACACTGAAGCTTTCTTT | CASSYSMGSMNTEAFF | TRBJ1-1 | - | few | TRBV6-5
TGCAGTGCTAGGAAGGATAATGAAAAACTGTTTTTT | CSARKDNEKLFF | TRBJ1-4 | - | few | TRBV20-1
TGCAGTGCTAGAGTCACGGACCACAGGGACTCTAACACTGAAGCTTTCTTT | CSARVTDHRDSNTEAFF | TRBJ1-1 | - | - | TRBV20-1
TGTGCCAGCAGCTCGGGTCTTTTAGGGGCCCAGCATTTT | CASSSGLLGAQHF | TRBJ1-5 | - | few | TRBV5-6
TGCGCCAGCAGCTCGGCCACGACCGGCGAGCAGTACTTC | CASSSATTGEQYF | TRBJ2-7 | - | once | TRBV5-1
TGTGCCAGCAGCCCCCTTTCGGGGGGGTTAGAGGGCTACACCTTC | CASSPLSGGLEGYTF | TRBJ1-2 | - | few | TRBV7-9
TGTGCCAGCAGCTTTGGGGACAGGGTTTTCTACGAGCAGTACTTC | CASSFGDRVFYEQYF | TRBJ2-7 | TRBD1 | many | TRBV5-4
TGCGCCAGCAGCCAAGATCATGTGGGCGGAGATGAGCAGTTCTTC | CASSQDHVGGDEQFF | TRBJ2-1 | - | few | TRBV4-1
TGTGCAACGGGGACAGAATACACAGATACGCAGTATTTT | CATGTEYTDTQYF | TRBJ2-3 | TRBD1 | few | TRBV2